This T cell receptor (beta chain) was sequenced during a study of blood T cell repertoires in COVID-19. Sequencing was performed with immunoSEQ multiplex PCR; in TCRdb, only in-frame clones are kept and a portion is missing. This sample has 250,000 or so clones, with 90% found just once. Trimming cost V 5 bases and J 2 bases; bases outside gene matches: 12. This CDR3 spans 17 amino acids. Germline-derived CDR1 and CDR2 are SGHVS and FNYEAQ. The sequence was collected from a woman aged 55-70 years with COVID-19, enrolled during active disease. Material for sequencing was peripheral blood. The chain links TRBV7-6 to TRBJ2-3; 8 bases line up with TRBD1. The CDR3 DNA reads as TGTGCCAGCAGCCCGGTGCGGACAGGGTTGAACACAGATACGCAGTATTTT. It translates to CASSPVRTGLNTDTQYF.